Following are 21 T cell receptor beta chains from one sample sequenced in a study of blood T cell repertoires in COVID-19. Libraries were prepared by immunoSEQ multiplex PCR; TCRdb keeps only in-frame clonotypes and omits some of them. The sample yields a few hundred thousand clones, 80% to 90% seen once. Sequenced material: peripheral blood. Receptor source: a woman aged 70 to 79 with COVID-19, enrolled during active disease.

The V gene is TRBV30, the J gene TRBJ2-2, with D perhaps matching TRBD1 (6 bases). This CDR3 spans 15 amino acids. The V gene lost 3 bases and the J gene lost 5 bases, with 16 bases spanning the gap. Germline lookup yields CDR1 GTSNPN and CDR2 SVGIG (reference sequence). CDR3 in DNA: TGTGCCTGGAGCGACCATCCGGACAGAACCGGGGAGCTGTTTTTT. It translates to CAWSDHPDRTGELFF.

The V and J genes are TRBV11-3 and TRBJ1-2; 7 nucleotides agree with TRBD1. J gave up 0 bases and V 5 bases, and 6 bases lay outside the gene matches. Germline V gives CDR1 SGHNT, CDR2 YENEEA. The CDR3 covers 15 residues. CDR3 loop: CASSPGTEANYGYTF. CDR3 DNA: TGTGCCAGCAGCCCCGGGACAGAGGCTAACTATGGCTACACCTTC.

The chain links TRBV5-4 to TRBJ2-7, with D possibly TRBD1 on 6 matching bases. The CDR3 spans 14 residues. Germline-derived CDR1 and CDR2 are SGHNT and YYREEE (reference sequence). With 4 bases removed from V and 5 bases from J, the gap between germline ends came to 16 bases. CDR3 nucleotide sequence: TGTGCCAGCAGCCTAGGACAGATTTCGGACGAGCAGTACTTC. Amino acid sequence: CASSLGQISDEQYF. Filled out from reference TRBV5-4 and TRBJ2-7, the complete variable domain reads ETGVTQSPTHLIKTRGQQVTLRCSSQSGHNTVSWYQQALGQGPQFIFQYYREEENGRGNFPPRFSGLQFPNYSSELNVNALELDDSALYLCASSLGQISDEQYFGPGTRLTVT.

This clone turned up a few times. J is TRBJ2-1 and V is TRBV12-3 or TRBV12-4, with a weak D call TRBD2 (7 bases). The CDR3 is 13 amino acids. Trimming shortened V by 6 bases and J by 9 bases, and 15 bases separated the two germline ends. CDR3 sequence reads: CASRRPGGTEQFF. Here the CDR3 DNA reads TGTGCCAGCAGGCGTCCGGGGGGCACTGAGCAGTTCTTC.

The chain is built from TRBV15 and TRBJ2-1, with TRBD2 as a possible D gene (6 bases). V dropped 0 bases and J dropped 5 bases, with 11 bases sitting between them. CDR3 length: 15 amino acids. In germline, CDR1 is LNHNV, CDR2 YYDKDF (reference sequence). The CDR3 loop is CATSRDRAGNNEQFF. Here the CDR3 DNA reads TGTGCCACCAGCAGAGATCGGGCGGGAAACAATGAGCAGTTCTTC. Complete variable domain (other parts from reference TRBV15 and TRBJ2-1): DAMVIQNPRYQVTQFGKPVTLSCSQTLNHNVMYWYQQKSSQAPKLLFHYYDKDFNNEADTPDNFQSRRPNTSFCFLDIRSPGLGDTAMYLCATSRDRAGNNEQFFGPGTRLTVL.

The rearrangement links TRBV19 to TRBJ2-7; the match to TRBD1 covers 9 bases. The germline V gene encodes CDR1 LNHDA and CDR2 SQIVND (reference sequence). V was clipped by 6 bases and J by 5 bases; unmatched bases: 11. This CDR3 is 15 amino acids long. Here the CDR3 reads CASRPTGGVVHEQYF. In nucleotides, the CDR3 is TGTGCCAGTAGGCCGACAGGGGGTGTCGTACACGAGCAGTACTTC.

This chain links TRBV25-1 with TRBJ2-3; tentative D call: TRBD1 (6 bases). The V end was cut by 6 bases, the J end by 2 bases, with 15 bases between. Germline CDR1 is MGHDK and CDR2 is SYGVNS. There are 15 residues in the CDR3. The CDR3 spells CASRTRQEFTDTQYF. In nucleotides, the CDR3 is TGTGCCAGCAGGACGAGACAGGAGTTCACAGATACGCAGTATTTT.

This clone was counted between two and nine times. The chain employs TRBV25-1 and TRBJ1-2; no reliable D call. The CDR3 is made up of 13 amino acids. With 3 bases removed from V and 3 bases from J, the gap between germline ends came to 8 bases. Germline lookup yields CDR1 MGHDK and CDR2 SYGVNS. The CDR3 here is CASSEDFYYGYTF. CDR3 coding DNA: TGTGCCAGCAGTGAGGACTTTTACTATGGCTACACCTTC.

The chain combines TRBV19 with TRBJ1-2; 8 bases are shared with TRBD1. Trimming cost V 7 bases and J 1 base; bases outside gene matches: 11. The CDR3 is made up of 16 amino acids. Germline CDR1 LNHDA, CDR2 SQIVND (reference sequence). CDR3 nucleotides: TGTGCCAGTACCCGACAGGGGTGGGGAGTTAACTATGGCTACACCTTC. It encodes CASTRQGWGVNYGYTF.

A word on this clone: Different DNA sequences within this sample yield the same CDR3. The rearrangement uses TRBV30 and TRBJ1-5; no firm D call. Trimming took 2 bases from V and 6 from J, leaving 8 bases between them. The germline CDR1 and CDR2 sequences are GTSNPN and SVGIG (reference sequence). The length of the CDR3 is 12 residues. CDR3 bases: TGTGCCTGGAGTAGAGGGCTTCAGCCCCAGCATTTT. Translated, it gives CAWSRGLQPQHF.

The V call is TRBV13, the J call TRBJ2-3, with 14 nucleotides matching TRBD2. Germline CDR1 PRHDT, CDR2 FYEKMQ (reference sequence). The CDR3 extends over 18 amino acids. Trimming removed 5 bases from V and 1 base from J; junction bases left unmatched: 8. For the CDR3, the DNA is TGTGCCAGCAGCCGCAGACTAGCGGGAGGGAATCGCACAGATACGCAGTATTTT. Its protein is CASSRRLAGGNRTDTQYF.

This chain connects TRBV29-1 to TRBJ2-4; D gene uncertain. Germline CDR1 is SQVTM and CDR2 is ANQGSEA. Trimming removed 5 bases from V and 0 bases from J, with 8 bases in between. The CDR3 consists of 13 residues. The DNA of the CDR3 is TGCAGCGTTAGTACAATAGCCAAAAACATTCAGTACTTC. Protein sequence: CSVSTIAKNIQYF.

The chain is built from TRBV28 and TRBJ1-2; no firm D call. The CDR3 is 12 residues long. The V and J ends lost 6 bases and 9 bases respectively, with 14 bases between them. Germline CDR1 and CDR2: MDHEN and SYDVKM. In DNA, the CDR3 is TGTGCCAGCAGACCAGGTTCCCGGAGCTACACCTTC. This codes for CASRPGSRSYTF.

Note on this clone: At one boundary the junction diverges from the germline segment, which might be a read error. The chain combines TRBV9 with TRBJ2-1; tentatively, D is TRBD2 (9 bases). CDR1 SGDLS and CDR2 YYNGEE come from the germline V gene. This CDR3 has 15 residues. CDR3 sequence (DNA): TGTACCAGCAGCGTAGCGGGGGACAGGTACAATGAGCAGTTCTTC. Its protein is CTSSVAGDRYNEQFF.

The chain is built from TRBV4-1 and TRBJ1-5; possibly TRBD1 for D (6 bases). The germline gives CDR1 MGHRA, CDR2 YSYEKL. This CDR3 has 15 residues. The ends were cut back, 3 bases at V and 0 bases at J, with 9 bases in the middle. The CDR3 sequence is CASSQDSYSNQPQHF. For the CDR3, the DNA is TGCGCCAGCAGCCAGGACAGTTATAGCAATCAGCCCCAGCATTTT.

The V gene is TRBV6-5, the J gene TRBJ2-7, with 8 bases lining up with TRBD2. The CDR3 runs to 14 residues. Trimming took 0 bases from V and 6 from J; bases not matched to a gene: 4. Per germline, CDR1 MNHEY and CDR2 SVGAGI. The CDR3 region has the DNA TGTGCCAGCAGTTACTCATCAAGCGGGGGCGAGCAGTACTTC. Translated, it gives CASSYSSSGGEQYF.

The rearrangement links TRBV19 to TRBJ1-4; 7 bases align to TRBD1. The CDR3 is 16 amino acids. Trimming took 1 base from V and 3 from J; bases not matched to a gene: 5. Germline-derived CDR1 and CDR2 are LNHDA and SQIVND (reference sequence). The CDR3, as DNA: TGTGCCAGTAGTATAGGCAGGGGGAAGGCTAATGAAAAACTGTTTTTT. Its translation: CASSIGRGKANEKLFF.

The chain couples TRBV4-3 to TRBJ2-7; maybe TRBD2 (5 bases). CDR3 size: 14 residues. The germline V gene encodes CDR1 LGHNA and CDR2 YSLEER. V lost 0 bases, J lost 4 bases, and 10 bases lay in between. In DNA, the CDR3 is TGCGCCAGCAGCCAAGAAGCGGTGAGTTACGAGCAGTACTTC. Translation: CASSQEAVSYEQYF.

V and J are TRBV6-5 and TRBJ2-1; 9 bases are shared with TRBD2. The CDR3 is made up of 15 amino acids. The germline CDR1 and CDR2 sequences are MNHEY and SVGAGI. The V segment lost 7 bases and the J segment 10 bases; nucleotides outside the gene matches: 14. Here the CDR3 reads CASNLLAGTEIEQFF. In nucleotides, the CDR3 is TGTGCCAGCAACCTCCTAGCGGGGACTGAAATCGAGCAGTTCTTC.

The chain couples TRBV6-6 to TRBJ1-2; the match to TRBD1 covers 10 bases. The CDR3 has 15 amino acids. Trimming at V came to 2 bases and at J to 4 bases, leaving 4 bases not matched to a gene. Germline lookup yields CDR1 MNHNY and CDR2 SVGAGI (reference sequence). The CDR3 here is CASSYPTGGFYGYTF. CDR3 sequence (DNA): TGTGCCAGCAGTTACCCGACAGGGGGCTTCTATGGCTACACCTTC.

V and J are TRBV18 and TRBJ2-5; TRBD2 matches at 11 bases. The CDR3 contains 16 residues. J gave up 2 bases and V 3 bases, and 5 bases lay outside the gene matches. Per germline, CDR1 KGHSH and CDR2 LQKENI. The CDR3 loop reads CASSPFLAGGQETQYF. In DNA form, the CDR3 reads TGTGCCAGCTCACCGTTCCTAGCGGGAGGTCAAGAGACCCAGTACTTC.